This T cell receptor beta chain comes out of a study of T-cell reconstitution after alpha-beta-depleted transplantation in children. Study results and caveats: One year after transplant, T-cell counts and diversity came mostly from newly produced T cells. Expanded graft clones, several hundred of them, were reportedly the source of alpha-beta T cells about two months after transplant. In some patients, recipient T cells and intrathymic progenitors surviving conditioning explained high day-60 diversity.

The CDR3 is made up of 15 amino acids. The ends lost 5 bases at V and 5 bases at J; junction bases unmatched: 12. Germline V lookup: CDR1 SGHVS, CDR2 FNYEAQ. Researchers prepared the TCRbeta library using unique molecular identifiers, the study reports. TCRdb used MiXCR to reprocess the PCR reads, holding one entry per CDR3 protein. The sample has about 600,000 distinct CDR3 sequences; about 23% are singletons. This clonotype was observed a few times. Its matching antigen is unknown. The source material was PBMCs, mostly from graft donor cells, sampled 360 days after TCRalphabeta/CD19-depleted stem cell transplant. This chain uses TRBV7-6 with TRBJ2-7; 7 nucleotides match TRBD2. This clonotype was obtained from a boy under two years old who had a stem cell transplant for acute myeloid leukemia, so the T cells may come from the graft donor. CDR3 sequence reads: CASSHSGGSFDEQYF. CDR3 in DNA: TGTGCCAGCAGCCACTCCGGGGGGAGCTTTGACGAGCAGTACTTC.